The rows below give T cell receptor beta chains drawn from one sample of a study of shared clonotypes between healthy human individuals. TCRdb's copy holds only in-frame clones and misses some; the assay was immunoSEQ multiplex PCR. The profile covers 600,000 to 700,000 clones, with 73% appearing a single time and roughly 1.9% taken by the ten largest. The sample comprised memory CD4+ T cells sorted from blood. These receptors all stem from a woman aged 25 to 45 in good health. Both conserved end residues are part of each CDR3. Each record gives: J gene, V gene, D gene, CDR3 length, clone size, CDR3 DNA, CDR3 protein. A D gene is named only where the DNA matches it firmly. Clone size appears in some rows only: once, few, many, or a class for an expanded clone.

TRBJ1-2 TRBV5-6 . 13 . TGTGCCAGCAGCTTGCCAAGCGGCTATGGCTACACCTTC CASSLPSGYGYTF
TRBJ1-2 TRBV14 TRBD1 16 once TGTGCCAGCAGCCGCCCCGGGGACAGGGGAACATATGGCTACACCTTC CASSRPGDRGTYGYTF
TRBJ2-1 TRBV28 TRBD1 13 few TGTGCCAGCTCCGGGACAGTTATCAATGAGCAGTTCTTC CASSGTVINEQFF
TRBJ1-5 TRBV19 . 13 . TGTGCCAGTAGTACAGACGGAAATCAGCCCCAGCATTTT CASSTDGNQPQHF
TRBJ1-1 TRBV27 . 14 . TGTGCCAGCAGGGGTGGACAGTCCAACACTGAAGCTTTCTTT CASRGGQSNTEAFF
TRBJ2-3 TRBV28 . 13 . TGTGCCAGCAGAGGGGGCGGGGGAGATACGCAGTATTTT CASRGGGGDTQYF
TRBJ2-7 TRBV6-1 TRBD2 15 many TGTGCCAGCAGGGGGGCGGGAGGGGGCCACTACGAGCAGTACTTC CASRGAGGGHYEQYF
TRBJ2-5 TRBV25-1 TRBD1 15 . TGTGCCAGCAGTGGCGGACAGGGGGCTTATGAGACCCAGTACTTC CASSGGQGAYETQYF
TRBJ2-1 TRBV5-1 . 19 . TGCGCCAGCAGCTTCCGCCCGGGACAGGGAGCACTAGCGGACAATGAGCAGTTCTTC CASSFRPGQGALADNEQFF
TRBJ2-6 TRBV5-8 . 17 . TGTGCCAGCAGTTCCTGGGGCCGGGACACTGGGGCCAACGTCCTGACTTTC CASSSWGRDTGANVLTF
TRBJ1-5 TRBV28 . 13 many TGTGCCTGCCGGGGGAGGGGCGATCAGCCCCAGCATTTT CACRGRGDQPQHF
TRBJ2-2 TRBV28 . 15 . TGTGCCAGCAGTTTTCAACTTTTGAACACCGGGGAGCTGTTTTTT CASSFQLLNTGELFF
TRBJ2-7 TRBV5-1 TRBD2 15 . TGCGCCAGCAGCCGCGGGACTAGCGGGACCGGGGAGCAGTACTTC CASSRGTSGTGEQYF
TRBJ1-5 TRBV30 . 15 . TGTGCCTGGAGTAGGGGACGTAAAAGTAGTCAGCCCCAGCATTTT CAWSRGRKSSQPQHF
TRBJ2-5 TRBV7-2 TRBD2 15 . TGTGCCAGCAGCTTAGCCCTAGCGGGGGCGGAGACCCAGTACTTC CASSLALAGAETQYF
TRBJ2-5 TRBV7-2 TRBD2 15 . TGTGCCAGCAGCTTAGTAGCACTAGCGGTGGAGACCCAGTACTTC CASSLVALAVETQYF
TRBJ2-4 TRBV5-6 . 15 . TGTGCCAGCAGCCGAGTCACAGGGTCCAAAAACATTCAGTACTTC CASSRVTGSKNIQYF
TRBJ2-1 TRBV6-5 . 15 . TGTGCCAGCAGTTACTACGGCGGACTTTACAATGAGCAGTTCTTC CASSYYGGLYNEQFF
TRBJ2-2 TRBV27 TRBD1 15 . TGTGCCAGCAGTGTAAGGACAGGGAAGGCCGGGGAGCTGTTTTTT CASSVRTGKAGELFF
TRBJ1-5 TRBV18 TRBD1 16 . TGTGCCAGCTCACGGAGCCGGACAGGGGGCAATCAGCCCCAGCATTTT CASSRSRTGGNQPQHF
TRBJ2-7 TRBV19 TRBD2 13 . TGTGCCAGTAGTAGCGGGAGGTACTACGAGCAGTACTTC CASSSGRYYEQYF
TRBJ2-1 TRBV6-6 . 11 . TGTGCCAGCAGCCACAACAATGAGCAGTTCTTC CASSHNNEQFF
TRBJ2-1 TRBV27 . 16 . TGTGCCAGCAGTTTACTGTCCAGGAGCTCCTACAATGAGCAGTTCTTC CASSLLSRSSYNEQFF
TRBJ1-1 TRBV7-9 TRBD1 14 . TGTGCCAGCAGCTTGGGACAGTCCCACACTGAAGCTTTCTTT CASSLGQSHTEAFF
TRBJ1-2 TRBV2 . 13 . TGTGCCAGCAAGCAGGGATCCAACTATGGCTACACCTTC CASKQGSNYGYTF
TRBJ2-1 TRBV7-2 TRBD2 17 . TGTGCCAGCAGCGGTCGACTAGCGGGAGCCTCCTACAATGAGCAGTTCTTC CASSGRLAGASYNEQFF
TRBJ2-2 TRBV14 . 17 once TGTGCCAGCAGCCCCCGAGGGGGGAGCATCAACACCGGGGAGCTGTTTTTT CASSPRGGSINTGELFF
TRBJ2-2 TRBV27 . 13 . TGTGCCAGCACGTCCGGGTTCACCGGGGAGCTGTTTTTT CASTSGFTGELFF
TRBJ2-7 TRBV7-2 TRBD2 12 . TGTGCCAGCAGCGAGAGGGAGGGCGAGCAGTACTTC CASSEREGEQYF
TRBJ2-3 TRBV2 . 14 . TGTGCCAGCAACGGGGCACTTAGCACAGATACGCAGTATTTT CASNGALSTDTQYF
TRBJ2-3 TRBV6-5 TRBD2 16 once TGTGCCAGCAGTTACCGGCTAGCGGGAAGCACAGATACGCAGTATTTT CASSYRLAGSTDTQYF
TRBJ1-5 TRBV11-2 . 15 . TGTGCCAGCAGCTTACTGCAGGGTGGCAATCAGCCCCAGCATTTT CASSLLQGGNQPQHF
TRBJ2-5 TRBV7-9 TRBD1 14 . TGTGCCAGCAGCTTAGAGACAGGGTTGGAGACCCAGTACTTC CASSLETGLETQYF
TRBJ2-1 TRBV29-1 . 13 . TGCAGCGTTGGGGGGGATCCCTACAATGAGCAGTTCTTC CSVGGDPYNEQFF
TRBJ2-1 TRBV5-1 . 15 . TGCGCCAGCAGCGTGGACAGTCTTCTCTACAATGAGCAGTTCTTC CASSVDSLLYNEQFF
TRBJ2-2 TRBV19 TRBD2 16 . TGTGCCAGCTCGGGACTAGCGGGAGGGCCTTCCGGGGAGCTGTTTTTT CASSGLAGGPSGELFF
TRBJ1-1 TRBV6-1 . 11 . TGTGCCAGCAGTTTACCGTCTGAAGCTTTCTTT CASSLPSEAFF
TRBJ2-2 TRBV2 . 17 . TGTGCCAGCAGTCCTGGAAGGGGACGTTTGTCCACCGGGGAGCTGTTTTTT CASSPGRGRLSTGELFF
TRBJ2-1 TRBV19 . 14 . TGTGCCAGTACTTACGGGCGGGGCCTGAATGAGCAGTTCTTC CASTYGRGLNEQFF
TRBJ1-2 TRBV5-1 TRBD1 14 few TGCGCCAGCAGCTTGACGGGACAGGACTATGGCTACACCTTC CASSLTGQDYGYTF
TRBJ2-3 TRBV5-1 TRBD2 16 . TGCGCCAGCAGCACCCTAGCGGGAGGTTCGACAGATACGCAGTATTTT CASSTLAGGSTDTQYF
TRBJ2-7 TRBV28 TRBD2 15 . TGTGCCAGCACCCCTCGTGGTAGCGGGAACTACGAGCAGTACTTC CASTPRGSGNYEQYF
TRBJ1-1 TRBV28 . 14 . TGTGCCAGCAGTCCTACCAGGGGAAGTACTGAAGCTTTCTTT CASSPTRGSTEAFF
TRBJ2-3 TRBV7-9 TRBD1 14 . TGTGCCAGCGATCGGACAGGGGCCACAGATACGCAGTATTTT CASDRTGATDTQYF
TRBJ1-2 TRBV2 . 15 . TGTGCCAGCAGTGCCTCGACAGGCGCAGTGAGGGGCTACACCTTC CASSASTGAVRGYTF
TRBJ2-1 TRBV6-4 TRBD2 16 . TGTGCCAGCAGCCCGGAGGTTAGCGGGAGGGCCTATGAGCAGTTCTTC CASSPEVSGRAYEQFF